This T cell receptor beta chain came from a study of identical twins. Overall study results and limits: The study found excess low generation probability among twin-shared out-of-frame alpha sequences. Insertions ran lower in abundant cord blood beta clonotypes, though not in memory repertoires.

The sample holds a few counts of this clonotype. What it recognizes is unknown. TCRdb independently ran MiXCR on the 5' RACE reads; one entry per CDR3 protein. The sample contains over 250,000 distinct CDR3 sequences, less than 9.5% of which appear only once. The same specimen was also included in a second study, on yellow fever vaccine responses in identical twins.

The TCR was taken from a woman younger than 35 in good health. Material for sequencing was CD8+ T cells sorted from blood.

The CDR3 loop reads CASSYGGEGDTQYF. The CDR3 region has the DNA TGTGCCAGCAGTTACGGAGGGGAGGGTGATACGCAGTATTTT. The rearrangement uses TRBV6-2 or TRBV6-3 and TRBJ2-3; 7 bases map to TRBD2. CDR1 and CDR2 from the germline V gene are MNHEY and SVGEGT. This CDR3 is 14 amino acids long. With 2 bases clipped from V and 6 bases from J, the junction kept 5 bases outside the gene matches.